This TCR beta chain came from a study of T cell responses to AZD1222 COVID-19 vaccine. Findings and caveats of the study: Increases in Spike-specific TCR breadth and depth were seen after two AZD1222 doses. Repertoire samples came only from after the peak T cell response.

Trimming cost V 5 bases and J 8 bases; bases outside gene matches: 9. In germline, CDR1 is GTSNPN, CDR2 SVGIG (reference sequence). The CDR3 totals 14 residues. Produced via immunoSEQ multiplex PCR; TCRdb's table is partial and in-frame only. The table shows fewer than 150,000 clones, with around 90% occurring only once. This clone was observed a few times. Its target is not known. This sample comprised peripheral blood, obtained on day 0 of AZD1222 vaccination. The chain recombines TRBV30 with TRBJ1-4, with TRBD1 matching 9 bases. This sequence was found in an adult in good health. CDR3 residues: CAWGTGIQWEKLFF. The CDR3 DNA sequence: TGTGCCTGGGGGACAGGGATTCAGTGGGAAAAACTGTTTTTT.